These 27 T cell receptor beta chains were all obtained from the same sample, sequenced in a study of shared clonotypes between healthy human individuals. Here immunoSEQ multiplex PCR was the method, and the copy in TCRdb shows in-frame clones only, minus some. The sample contains about 1 million clones, about 80% of which appear only once. Sequenced sample: memory CD4+ T cells sorted from blood. Noted subset: CD45RA-negative fraction. The receptors stem from a man younger than 35 in good health.

This chain connects TRBV21-1 to TRBJ2-7; the table's D call of TRBD1 was not tested on the DNA. TRBV21-1 is assigned pseudogene status. The length of the CDR3 is 20 residues. The CDR3 reads CASSKAYFETGVSGSYEQYF. CDR3 sequence (DNA): TGTGCCAGCAGCAAAGCATACTTTGAGACAGGGGTTAGCGGCTCCTACGAGCAGTACTTC.

This clone was detected once. V usage is TRBV5-6 and J usage is TRBJ2-1; no firm D call. V lost 1 base and J 0 bases, leaving 8 bases between the germline ends. Germline V gene sequence: CDR1 SGHDT, CDR2 YYEEEE. The CDR3 is made up of 15 amino acids. CDR3 amino acids: CASSLLSSSYNEQFF. Here the CDR3 DNA reads TGTGCCAGCAGCTTGCTCTCGAGCTCCTACAATGAGCAGTTCTTC.

J is TRBJ2-2 and V is TRBV12-5; D ambiguous. Trimming took off 6 bases at V and 2 bases at J, with 19 bases between the two ends. CDR1 LGHNT and CDR2 FRNRAP come from the germline V gene. The CDR3 contains 17 residues. CDR3 region: CASGAPAGPFNTGELFF. The DNA for the CDR3 is TGTGCTAGTGGAGCCCCCGCAGGCCCATTTAACACCGGGGAGCTGTTTTTT. Using reference TRBV12-5 and TRBJ2-2 for the parts outside the CDR3, the full variable domain is DARVTQTPRHKVTEMGQEVTMRCQPILGHNTVFWYRQTMMQGLELLAYFRNRAPLDDSGMPKDRFSAEMPDATLATLKIQPSEPRDSAVYFCASGAPAGPFNTGELFFGEGSRLTVL.

This clone was recorded only once. The J gene is TRBJ1-5, the V gene TRBV5-8; a weak D match, TRBD1 (5 bases). The CDR3 totals 14 residues. CDR1 is SGHTS and CDR2 is YDEGEE in the germline V gene. V was cut by 4 bases and J by 3 bases, with 11 bases left in between. In DNA form, the CDR3 reads TGTGCCAGCAGCCGGGACGGATCCAATCAGCCCCAGCATTTT. It specifies CASSRDGSNQPQHF.

The V call is TRBV5-4, the J call TRBJ2-7, with D perhaps matching TRBD2 (5 bases). V was clipped by 0 bases and J by 4 bases, with 11 bases between them. The CDR3 is 14 amino acids. Germline V CDR1 and CDR2: SGHNT, YYREEE (reference sequence). The CDR3, as DNA: TGTGCCAGCAGCTTGGGAATTGGCGGGTACGAGCAGTACTTC. This encodes CASSLGIGGYEQYF.

Of note for this clone: One end of the junction is discordant with germline, which a read error may explain. Within the sample, other DNA sequences also encode this same CDR3. This rearrangement joins TRBV6-5 to TRBJ1-1; TRBD1 matches 7 bases. There are 13 residues in the CDR3. The germline gives CDR1 MNHEY, CDR2 SVGAGI. The CDR3 protein is CASRQGQNTEAFF. Here the CDR3 DNA reads TGTGCCAGCAGACAGGGACAGAACACTGAGGCTTTCTTT.

The chain employs TRBV4-1 and TRBJ1-2; tentatively, D is TRBD1 (5 bases). CDR1 and CDR2 from the germline V gene are MGHRA and YSYEKL. CDR3 size: 15 residues. Trimming left V 2 bases short and J 2 bases short, with 12 bases between. The CDR3 here is CASSQRAGPNYGYTF. The CDR3, as DNA: TGCGCCAGCAGCCAACGGGCAGGGCCCAACTATGGCTACACCTTC.

This clone was observed at least ten times. The same CDR3 can be traced to other DNA sequences in this sample. The rearrangement uses TRBV25-1 and TRBJ1-6; the match to TRBD1 covers 9 bases. The germline CDR1 and CDR2 sequences are MGHDK and SYGVNS. CDR3 length: 16 amino acids. The junction had 8 bases not matched to a gene; V was cut back by 4 bases and J by 7 bases. CDR3 nucleotide sequence: TGTGCCAGCAGTGTAGGAACAGGGGGCGCGAATTCACCCCTCCACTTT. Its protein product is CASSVGTGGANSPLHF.

Comment on this clone: This may arise from a read error, as a much more abundant clone is one base away. This chain connects TRBV28 to TRBJ1-2; D is uncertain. Germline-derived CDR1 and CDR2 are MDHEN and SYDVKM. The V gene lost 1 base and the J gene lost 7 bases, with 4 bases spanning the gap. The CDR3 has 11 amino acids. The CDR3 protein is CASSLLGGYTF. The CDR3 DNA reads as TGTGCCAGCAGTTTATTGGGTGGCTACACCTTC.

The chain is built from TRBV14 and TRBJ1-1; D ambiguous. Germline V lookup: CDR1 SGHDN, CDR2 FVKESK. With 0 bases removed from V and 9 bases from J, the gap between germline ends came to 8 bases. The CDR3 runs 12 residues. Written as DNA, the CDR3 is TGTGCCAGCAGCCAAGATCGTCTTCAAGCTTTCTTT. Translating it yields CASSQDRLQAFF.

This chain uses TRBV19 with TRBJ2-7, with TRBD2 identical over 9 bases. CDR1 and CDR2 (germline): LNHDA, SQIVND (reference sequence). V shed 5 bases and J 3 bases; nucleotides not matched to a gene: 11. This CDR3 spans 16 amino acids. CDR3 DNA sequence: TGTGCCAGTAGTTATACTAGCGGGCTAAACCTCTACGAGCAGTACTTC. This sequence encodes CASSYTSGLNLYEQYF.

There are a few counts of this clone. The V call is TRBV7-2, the J call TRBJ1-1; 7 bases are a match to TRBD1. Germline values: CDR1 SGHTA, CDR2 FQGNSA. The trim removed 5 bases at V and 8 bases at J, leaving 8 bases unmatched. There are 13 residues in the CDR3. CDR3 residues: CASSVRQGSEAFF. The CDR3 coding sequence is TGTGCCAGCAGCGTGCGACAGGGATCCGAAGCTTTCTTT.

The gene calls are TRBV18 and TRBJ1-1; 11 bases align to TRBD1. Germline assignment: CDR1 KGHSH and CDR2 LQKENI. The CDR3 contains 15 residues. Trimming removed 3 bases from V and 5 bases from J; junction bases left unmatched: 5. Here the CDR3 DNA reads TGTGCCAGCTCACCCAGGACAGGGGGCGCGACTGAAGCTTTCTTT. Translating it yields CASSPRTGGATEAFF. The full variable domain, completed using reference TRBV18 and TRBJ1-1, is NAGVMQNPRHLVRRRGQEARLRCSPMKGHSHVYWYRQLPEEGLKFMVYLQKENIIDESGMPKERFSAEFPKEGPSILRIQQVVRGDSAAYFCASSPRTGGATEAFFGQGTRLTVV.

This chain links TRBV4-3 with TRBJ1-1; no definite D call. V was shortened by 1 base and J by 4 bases, with 10 bases between the two germline ends. This CDR3 has 14 amino acids. Per germline, CDR1 LGHNA and CDR2 YSLEER. CDR3 nucleotides: TGCGCCAGCAGCCAAGGATGGGCGTCCACTGAAGCTTTCTTT. This codes for CASSQGWASTEAFF.

The chain employs TRBV7-2 and TRBJ2-5, with D perhaps TRBD1 or TRBD2 (6 bases each). Germline lookup yields CDR1 SGHTA and CDR2 FQGNSA. The CDR3 runs to 15 residues. V was clipped by 1 base and J by 0 bases, with 9 bases between them. In DNA form, the CDR3 reads TGTGCCAGCAGCTTAGGCGGGACACACCAAGAGACCCAGTACTTC. Its translation: CASSLGGTHQETQYF.

This sequence joins TRBV27 and TRBJ2-5; the match to TRBD2 covers 15 bases. Germline loops: CDR1 MNHEY, CDR2 SMNVEV (reference sequence). V lost 5 bases, J lost 5 bases, and 9 bases stayed unmatched. The CDR3 spans 17 residues. The CDR3 is CASSTWTSGGAQETQYF. The CDR3 nucleotides are TGTGCCAGCAGTACCTGGACTAGCGGGGGGGCCCAGGAGACCCAGTACTTC.

The genes are TRBV5-3 and TRBJ1-3, with D unresolved. TRBV5-3 is placed among ORFs of uncertain function. The CDR3 has 14 amino acids. V lost 1 base, J lost 4 bases, and 9 bases lay in between. CDR3 protein: CARSLWQEGNTIYF. CDR3 sequence (DNA): TGTGCCAGAAGCTTGTGGCAGGAAGGAAACACCATATATTTT.

Notes on this clone: This may come from a read error, since a much larger clone is one base off. This chain uses TRBV6-4 with TRBJ2-2; D remains unclear. Germline CDR1 and CDR2: MRHNA and SNTAGT. Between the trimmed V and J ends, which lost 0 bases and 6 bases, there was a span of 2 bases. The CDR3 is 12 amino acids. CDR3 DNA sequence: TGTGCCAGCAGTGACTCCCCCGGGGAGCTGTTTTTT. This codes for CASSDSPGELFF.

The chain couples TRBV6-5 to TRBJ1-1, with TRBD1 identical over 9 bases. The junction had 9 bases not matched to a gene; V was cut back by 6 bases and J by 7 bases. CDR3 size: 14 residues. CDR1 and CDR2 (germline): MNHEY, SVGAGI. The CDR3 loop reads CASRRGQGHNEAFF. DNA of the CDR3: TGTGCCAGCAGACGCGGACAGGGGCACAATGAAGCTTTCTTT.

This clone was recorded only once. The chain combines TRBV11-2 with TRBJ2-1; 7 bases align to TRBD2. The CDR3 extends over 15 amino acids. Trimming at V came to 0 bases and at J to 8 bases, leaving 7 bases not matched to a gene. The germline V gene encodes CDR1 SGHAT and CDR2 FQNNGV. CDR3 nucleotide sequence: TGTGCCAGCAGCTTAGATGGGGCGGGAGTTGATGAGCAGTTCTTC. Amino acid sequence: CASSLDGAGVDEQFF.

The J gene is TRBJ1-4, the V gene TRBV4-3; D gene ambiguous. The V gene's germline CDR1 is LGHNA and CDR2 YSLEER. The CDR3 contains 13 residues. V was cut by 0 bases and J by 7 bases, with 6 bases left in between. The CDR3 region is CASSQDRGEKLFF. For the CDR3, the DNA is TGCGCCAGCAGCCAAGATCGGGGTGAAAAACTGTTTTTT.

V is TRBV30 and J is TRBJ1-4, with 7 positions matching TRBD1. The junction had 8 bases not matched to a gene; V was cut back by 3 bases and J by 7 bases. CDR1 and CDR2 (germline): GTSNPN, SVGIG (reference sequence). This CDR3 is built from 14 residues. The CDR3 is CAWRTQGRGEKLFF. Written as DNA, the CDR3 is TGTGCCTGGAGAACACAGGGGAGGGGTGAAAAACTGTTTTTT.

This clone appeared a few times. The CDR3 sequence: CASSQDPFGGQPQHF. The DNA of the CDR3 is TGCGCCAGCAGCCAAGATCCCTTTGGGGGGCAGCCCCAGCATTTT. The rearrangement uses TRBV4-1 and TRBJ1-5, with a tentative D call TRBD1 (5 bases). V was pared by 0 bases and J by 7 bases, with 13 bases between. Germline lookup yields CDR1 MGHRA and CDR2 YSYEKL. The CDR3 is made up of 15 amino acids.

This chain links TRBV7-9 with TRBJ1-4; D gene ambiguous. This CDR3 comprises 16 residues. V lost 1 base and J lost 7, with 16 bases in between. Per germline, CDR1 SEHNR and CDR2 FQNEAQ (reference sequence). The CDR3 sequence is CASSLESGPGVEKLFF. DNA for the CDR3: TGTGCCAGCAGCTTAGAGTCCGGTCCCGGAGTTGAAAAACTGTTTTTT.

The chain has TRBV6-6 and TRBJ1-5; D is uncertain. Germline CDR1 and CDR2: MNHNY and SVGAGI (reference sequence). Trimming left V 2 bases short and J 3 bases short, with 8 bases between. The CDR3 extends over 14 amino acids. The CDR3 region has the DNA TGTGCCAGCAGTTACACGCAATCCAATCAGCCCCAGCATTTT. This gives the protein CASSYTQSNQPQHF.

V usage is TRBV28 and J usage is TRBJ2-7; 7 nucleotides agree with TRBD1. CDR3 length: 15 amino acids. J was trimmed by 2 bases and V by 4 bases; bases with no gene match: 8. Germline V lookup: CDR1 MDHEN, CDR2 SYDVKM. Here the CDR3 reads CASSYRTGTTYEQYF. The CDR3 DNA reads as TGTGCCAGCAGTTACCGGACAGGAACGACCTACGAGCAGTACTTC.

This clone was recorded a few times. J is TRBJ2-1 and V is TRBV27; the match to TRBD1 covers 10 bases. The CDR3 sequence is 14 residues long. V gave up 4 bases and J gave up 8 bases; unmatched junction bases: 5. The V gene's germline CDR1 is MNHEY and CDR2 SMNVEV (reference sequence). The CDR3 spells CASSSDRGLYEQFF. Written as DNA, the CDR3 is TGTGCCAGCAGTTCGGACAGGGGGTTATATGAGCAGTTCTTC.